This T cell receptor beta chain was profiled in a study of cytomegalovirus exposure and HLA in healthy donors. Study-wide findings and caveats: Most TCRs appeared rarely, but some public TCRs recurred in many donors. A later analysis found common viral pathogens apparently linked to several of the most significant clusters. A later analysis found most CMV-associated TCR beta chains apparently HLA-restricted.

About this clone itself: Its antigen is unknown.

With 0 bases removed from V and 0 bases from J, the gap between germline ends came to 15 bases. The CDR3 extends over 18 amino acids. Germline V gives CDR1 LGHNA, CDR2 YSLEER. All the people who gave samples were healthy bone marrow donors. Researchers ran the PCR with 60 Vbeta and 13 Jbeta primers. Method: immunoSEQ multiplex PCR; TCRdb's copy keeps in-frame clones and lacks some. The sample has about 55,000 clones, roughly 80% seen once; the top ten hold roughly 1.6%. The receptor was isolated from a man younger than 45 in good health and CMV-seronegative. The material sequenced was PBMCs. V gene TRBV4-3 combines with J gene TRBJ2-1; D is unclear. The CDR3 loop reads CASSQELNSWSSYNEQFF. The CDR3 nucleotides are TGCGCCAGCAGCCAAGAATTGAACAGTTGGTCCTCCTACAATGAGCAGTTCTTC.